The following is a T cell receptor beta chain sequence with its context. This sample was taken from a study of blood T cell repertoires in COVID-19. Study details: Acute and convalescent COVID-19 samples came from the United States, Italy and Spain. The analysed material was cDNA or gDNA that came from T cells, B-cell-depleted T cells, or PBMCs.

This CDR3 has 16 residues. The germline CDR1 and CDR2 sequences are KGHDR and SFDVKD. The V gene lost 2 bases and the J gene lost 3 bases, with 14 bases spanning the gap. Data came from immunoSEQ multiplex PCR; TCRdb stores just in-frame clones and leaves some out. There are roughly 17,000 clones in the sample; approximately 89% occur only once, and 4.5% to 5.5% lies in the top ten. The chain links TRBV24-1 to TRBJ2-3; D remains ambiguous. Source material: peripheral blood. This clonotype was sampled from a human donor in a cohort sampled during active COVID-19. The CDR3 DNA follows: TGTGCCACCAGTGATTACGCAGATCTGCGGACAGATACGCAGTATTTT. This translates into CATSDYADLRTDTQYF.